This passage covers 30 T cell receptor beta chains from one sample sequenced in a study of early T cells in non-severe SARS-CoV-2 infection. One entry per CDR3 protein results from TCRdb running MiXCR on the 5' RACE reads. In the table there are about 39,000 distinct CDR3 sequences, 6% to 7.5% of which are singletons. The sequenced sample was whole blood. These receptors were taken from an adult who was a healthcare worker with PCR-confirmed SARS-CoV-2 infection or an uninfected control (not recorded which).

This clonotype came up a few times. The chain recombines TRBV5-1 with TRBJ2-5, with 11 bases matching TRBD2. J lost 4 bases, V lost 5 bases, and 7 bases had no gene match. Per the germline V gene, CDR1 is SGHRS and CDR2 is YFSETQ. The CDR3 is made up of 15 amino acids. The CDR3 coding sequence is TGCGCCAGCAGAACTCCGGGACTAGCGGCAGAGACCCAGTACTTC. It codes for CASRTPGLAAETQYF.

The chain combines TRBV12-3 or TRBV12-4 with TRBJ1-1; no clear D. The CDR3 has 14 residues. V lost 1 base and J lost 6, with 12 bases in between. For the CDR3, the DNA is TGTGCCAGCAGTTTAGGGCAAGCTGGGGCTGAAGCTTTCTTT. This encodes CASSLGQAGAEAFF.

This clonotype was seen at least ten times. The chain has TRBV20-1 and TRBJ2-7; D may match TRBD1 or TRBD2 (5 bases each). V dropped 0 bases and J dropped 4 bases, with 16 bases sitting between them. Germline V gene sequence: CDR1 DFQATT, CDR2 SNEGSKA (reference sequence). The CDR3 has 15 residues. This CDR3 is CSARDPGSGRYEQYF. The CDR3 nucleotides read TGCAGTGCTAGAGATCCCGGGTCAGGGAGATACGAGCAGTACTTC.

This clonotype has ten or more counts. This sequence joins TRBV7-2 and TRBJ2-5; TRBD2 matches 9 bases. The V segment lost 2 bases and the J segment 1 base; nucleotides outside the gene matches: 2. The germline V gene encodes CDR1 SGHTA and CDR2 FQGNSA. The CDR3 consists of 15 residues. CDR3 in DNA: TGTGCCAGCAGCTTACAGACTAGCGGCCAAGAGACCCAGTACTTC. Its protein is CASSLQTSGQETQYF. The full variable domain, rest sourced from reference TRBV7-2 and TRBJ2-5, is GAGVSQSPSNKVTEKGKDVELRCDPISGHTALYWYRQSLGQGLEFLIYFQGNSAPDKSGLPSDRFSAERTGGSVSTLTIQRTQQEDSAVYLCASSLQTSGQETQYFGPGTRLLVL.

This clonotype was observed at least ten times. This sequence joins TRBV11-2 and TRBJ2-5; the D is unclear. The CDR3 contains 13 residues. The germline gives CDR1 SGHAT, CDR2 FQNNGV. V was cut by 3 bases and J by 5 bases, with 10 bases left in between. The CDR3 DNA follows: TGTGCCAGCAGCTTCGGCGAGAAGGAGACCCAGTACTTC. Translating gives CASSFGEKETQYF.

This clonotype occurred many times. This chain links TRBV5-5 with TRBJ2-7; D possibly corresponds to TRBD1 (5 bases). The CDR3 covers 13 residues. Germline CDR1 is SGHKS and CDR2 is YYEKEE (reference sequence). V was cut by 2 bases and J by 7 bases, with 13 bases left in between. CDR3 protein: CASSLQASLEQYF. CDR3 DNA: TGTGCCAGCAGCTTACAGGCCAGCCTGGAGCAGTACTTC.

This clonotype appeared many times. The chain employs TRBV11-3 and TRBJ2-3, with D unresolved. The CDR3 runs to 13 residues. Trimming cost V 0 bases and J 5 bases, with 6 bases left between them. Germline V gives CDR1 SGHNT, CDR2 YENEEA. CDR3 bases: TGTGCCAGCAGCTTAGATCCTGGAGATACGCAGTATTTT. Translation gives CASSLDPGDTQYF.

This clonotype has just a few counts. The gene calls are TRBV10-3 and TRBJ1-6; 7 bases line up with TRBD1. Trimming took 6 bases from V and 0 from J; bases not matched to a gene: 11. Germline assignment: CDR1 ENHRY and CDR2 SYGVKD. This CDR3 comprises 18 residues. CDR3 in DNA: TGTGCCATCAGAGACCATCAACAGGGGAGCTCCTATAATTCACCCCTCCACTTT. This codes for CAIRDHQQGSSYNSPLHF.

This clonotype occurred many times. This sequence joins TRBV5-1 and TRBJ2-7; D may match TRBD1 or TRBD2 (6 bases each). The CDR3 has 15 residues. Deletions cut 0 bases from V and 3 bases from J, with 13 bases between. Germline CDR1 is SGHRS and CDR2 is YFSETQ. CDR3 loop: CASSLVGGSYYEQYF. The CDR3 DNA follows: TGCGCCAGCAGCTTGGTGGGGGGCAGCTACTACGAGCAGTACTTC. The entire variable domain, with the rest obtained from reference TRBV5-1 and TRBJ2-7, is as follows: KAGVTQTPRYLIKTRGQQVTLSCSPISGHRSVSWYQQTPGQGLQFLFEYFSETQRNKGNFPGRFSGRQFSNSRSEMNVSTLELGDSALYLCASSLVGGSYYEQYFGPGTRLTVT.

The chain combines TRBV5-1 with TRBJ2-2, with TRBD2 as a possible D gene (5 bases). Germline V lookup: CDR1 SGHRS, CDR2 YFSETQ. The CDR3 is 16 amino acids. V was clipped by 0 bases and J by 0 bases, with 9 bases between them. CDR3 amino acids: CASSLGTAANTGELFF. As DNA, the CDR3 is TGCGCCAGCAGCTTGGGAACAGCGGCGAACACCGGGGAGCTGTTTTTT.

In its sample, this clonotype was seen many times. This chain links TRBV3-1 with TRBJ2-7, with D perhaps TRBD1 or TRBD2 (5 bases each). Between the trimmed V and J ends, which lost 3 bases and 3 bases, there was a span of 21 bases. CDR1 is LGHDT and CDR2 is YNNKEL in the germline V gene (reference sequence). The CDR3 totals 17 residues. The CDR3 is CASSHRGLRRRSYEQYF. CDR3 in DNA: TGTGCCAGCAGCCACCGGGGCCTGCGACGACGGAGCTACGAGCAGTACTTC.

This clonotype was seen many times. The V and J genes are TRBV3-1 and TRBJ1-1, with unresolved D. The CDR3 is made up of 14 amino acids. Per the germline V gene, CDR1 is LGHDT and CDR2 is YNNKEL (reference sequence). The V and J ends lost 0 bases and 5 bases respectively, with 10 bases between them. CDR3: CASSQDLVGTEAFF. As DNA, the CDR3 is TGTGCCAGCAGCCAAGACCTAGTGGGGACTGAAGCTTTCTTT.

In this sample, this clonotype turned up many times. V gene TRBV20-1 combines with J gene TRBJ2-1; D remains ambiguous. The CDR3 runs to 13 residues. The germline CDR1 and CDR2 sequences are DFQATT and SNEGSKA (reference sequence). V lost 0 bases, J lost 3 bases, and 6 bases lay in between. The CDR3 coding sequence is TGCAGTGCTAGAGATTACTACTACAATGAGCAGTTCTTC. Translation: CSARDYYYNEQFF.

J is TRBJ2-3 and V is TRBV5-5, with unresolved D. Trimming left V 4 bases short and J 4 bases short, with 13 bases between. Germline-derived CDR1 and CDR2 are SGHKS and YYEKEE (reference sequence). CDR3 length equals 14 residues. The CDR3 region has the DNA TGTGCCAGCAGCCCGACCCAGCCGGCAGATACGCAGTATTTT. It yields the protein CASSPTQPADTQYF.

This sequence joins TRBV27 and TRBJ1-5; 12 bases map to TRBD1. V trimming: 2 bases; J trimming: 6 bases; junction bases outside the gene matches: 5. The CDR3 has 16 amino acids. The germline CDR1 and CDR2 sequences are MNHEY and SMNVEV (reference sequence). The CDR3 region is CASSLAGQGAIQPQHF. CDR3 nucleotide sequence: TGTGCCAGCAGTTTAGCGGGACAGGGGGCGATTCAGCCCCAGCATTTT.

Only a few counts were recorded for this clonotype. V and J are TRBV4-3 and TRBJ2-1, with D possibly matching TRBD1 (5 bases). Germline CDR1 LGHNA, CDR2 YSLEER. CDR3 length: 14 residues. V was trimmed by 5 bases and J by 5 bases, leaving 13 bases between them. CDR3 region: CASSFLGQNNEQFF. In DNA form, the CDR3 reads TGCGCCAGCAGCTTTCTAGGACAAAACAATGAGCAGTTCTTC.

The chain employs TRBV20-1 and TRBJ2-5; perhaps TRBD1 as D (5 bases). Trimming shortened V by 6 bases and J by 1 base, and 15 bases separated the two germline ends. Germline lookup yields CDR1 DFQATT and CDR2 SNEGSKA (reference sequence). CDR3 length: 14 amino acids. CDR3 nucleotide sequence: TGCAGTGCCATGTCAGGGAACCCCCAAGAGACCCAGTACTTC. The encoded protein is CSAMSGNPQETQYF.

In its sample, this clonotype was seen a few times. The chain carries TRBV12-3 or TRBV12-4 and TRBJ2-3; no reliable D call. This CDR3 contains 13 residues. Trimming took off 7 bases at V and 2 bases at J, with 10 bases between the two ends. This chain's CDR3 is CASKPFSTDTQYF. The CDR3 coding sequence is TGTGCCAGCAAACCCTTCTCCACAGATACGCAGTATTTT.

There are a few counts of this clonotype. The rearrangement links TRBV2 to TRBJ2-7; D is uncertain. The CDR3 is 11 residues long. The V and J ends lost 9 bases and 6 bases respectively, with 12 bases between them. The germline CDR1 and CDR2 sequences are SNHLY and FYNNEI. CDR3 nucleotides: TGTGCCAGATCCTCAGGAACCGAGCAGTACTTC. Its protein product is CARSSGTEQYF.

This clonotype appeared many times. This rearrangement joins TRBV11-2 to TRBJ1-5, with 7 positions matching TRBD1. Per germline, CDR1 SGHAT and CDR2 FQNNGV. The CDR3 is made up of 13 amino acids. V was clipped by 5 bases and J by 6 bases; unmatched bases: 4. This CDR3 is CASSPDRAQPQHF. The CDR3 nucleotides read TGTGCCAGCAGCCCCGACAGGGCTCAGCCCCAGCATTTT.

This clonotype showed up just a few times. V is TRBV12-3 or TRBV12-4 and J is TRBJ1-6; TRBD1 matches at 10 bases. After removal of 6 bases from V and 1 base from J, the junction contained 6 bases not matched to a gene. The CDR3 consists of 17 residues. The CDR3 sequence is CASSWTGGGSYNSPLHF. In DNA form, the CDR3 reads TGTGCCAGCAGCTGGACAGGGGGAGGTTCCTATAATTCACCCCTCCACTTT.

The V and J genes are TRBV14 and TRBJ2-2; D might be TRBD1 (5 bases). The germline V and J ends were trimmed by 4 bases and 2 bases, with 11 bases remaining between them. The CDR3 is 15 amino acids. Germline V gene data show CDR1 as SGHDN and CDR2 as FVKESK. The CDR3 DNA sequence: TGTGCCAGCAGCCCTACCGACAGAAACACCGGGGAGCTGTTTTTT. Protein product: CASSPTDRNTGELFF.

This clonotype was picked up many times. This rearrangement joins TRBV5-1 to TRBJ2-7; D might be TRBD1 or TRBD2, each matching 6 bases. The CDR3 is made up of 15 amino acids. Trimming left V 3 bases short and J 2 bases short, with 15 bases between. CDR1 is SGHRS, CDR2 YFSETQ, per germline. The CDR3: CASSSAGGGPYEQYF. CDR3 nucleotides: TGCGCCAGCAGCTCCGCCGGGGGCGGTCCCTACGAGCAGTACTTC.

This clonotype was recorded at least ten times. V usage is TRBV28 and J usage is TRBJ2-1; D gene ambiguous. CDR1 is MDHEN, CDR2 SYDVKM, per germline. Trimming took off 2 bases at V and 10 bases at J, with 9 bases between the two ends. This CDR3 has 12 amino acids. Here the CDR3 reads CASSLSFGEQFF. Written as DNA, the CDR3 is TGTGCCAGCAGTTTAAGCTTCGGGGAGCAGTTCTTC.

This clonotype was picked up a small number of times. The gene calls are TRBV19 and TRBJ1-5; D not certain. V was pared by 4 bases and J by 0 bases, with 10 bases between. The germline V gene encodes CDR1 LNHDA and CDR2 SQIVND (reference sequence). CDR3 length: 15 residues. The CDR3 loop is CASSTRRYSNQPQHF. The CDR3 DNA sequence: TGTGCCAGTAGTACTCGACGGTATAGCAATCAGCCCCAGCATTTT.

This clonotype was counted ten times or more. This chain joins TRBV11-2 and TRBJ1-4; 7 bases agree with TRBD1. V trimming: 1 base; J trimming: 4 bases; junction bases outside the gene matches: 6. CDR1 and CDR2 (germline): SGHAT, FQNNGV. This CDR3 region has 16 residues. CDR3 nucleotides: TGTGCCAGCAGCTTAGCCGGGGGACAGTATAATGAAAAACTGTTTTTT. Encoded protein: CASSLAGGQYNEKLFF. Full variable domain (rest looked up from reference TRBV11-2 and TRBJ1-4): EAGVAQSPRYKIIEKRQSVAFWCNPISGHATLYWYQQILGQGPKLLIQFQNNGVVDDSQLPKDRFSAERLKGVDSTLKIQPAKLEDSAVYLCASSLAGGQYNEKLFFGSGTQLSVL.

This clonotype was recorded a few times. This chain connects TRBV7-8 to TRBJ2-3; TRBD2 aligns across 12 bases. J gave up 1 base and V 0 bases, and 11 bases lay outside the gene matches. CDR1 is SGHVS and CDR2 is FQNEAQ in the germline V gene. The CDR3 covers 20 residues. The DNA of the CDR3 is TGTGCCAGCAGCTTAGCGCGAGGGCAGTCTAGCGGGGGGGGCACAGATACGCAGTATTTT. It codes for CASSLARGQSSGGGTDTQYF.

In this sample, this clonotype turned up a few times. This chain connects TRBV29-1 to TRBJ2-1, with 10 bases that match TRBD2. V lost 4 bases, J lost 6 bases, and 3 bases stayed unmatched. Germline V gene lookup returns CDR1 SQVTM and CDR2 ANQGSEA. This CDR3 is 13 amino acids long. This CDR3 reads CSVGSGGANEQFF. The DNA of the CDR3 is TGCAGCGTTGGCAGCGGGGGGGCCAATGAGCAGTTCTTC.

The V and J genes are TRBV10-3 and TRBJ2-7; D unclear. There are 13 residues in the CDR3. CDR1 and CDR2 (germline): ENHRY, SYGVKD. V was clipped by 6 bases and J by 2 bases, with 11 bases between them. CDR3 bases: TGTGCCATCAGGACCCCCGCAGCCTACGAGCAGTACTTC. Protein: CAIRTPAAYEQYF.

This clonotype has only a few counts. V is TRBV27 and J is TRBJ2-7; unclear D gene. Germline-derived CDR1 and CDR2 are MNHEY and SMNVEV (reference sequence). The CDR3 is 15 amino acids. The V end lost 6 bases, the J end lost 0 bases, and 15 bases lay between the germline ends. The CDR3 region is CASSLRTDLSYEQYF. The CDR3 DNA reads TGTGCCAGCAGCCTTAGGACGGACCTCTCCTACGAGCAGTACTTC.